This T cell receptor beta chain was observed in a study of blood T cell repertoires in COVID-19. Study summary: The United States, Italy and Spain provided the acute and convalescent COVID-19 samples.

Source study methods: It was from reference gene primer amplification that nucleated cell counts were estimated. The protocol was immunoSEQ multiplex PCR, while the TCRdb copy is restricted to in-frame clones and leaves out a portion. The DNA was the basis for D and trimming; V, J and clone size are from that table. The sample contains 250,000 to 350,000 clones, approximately 91% of which appear only once. V was pared by 4 bases and J by 1 base, with 7 bases of the junction left unmatched. This CDR3 spans 17 amino acids. Germline V gene sequence: CDR1 KGHSH, CDR2 LQKENI. The clonotype was recovered from a woman aged 60-75 years with acute or convalescent COVID-19. Sequenced: peripheral blood. The chain carries TRBV18 and TRBJ1-5; the match to TRBD1 covers 10 bases. The chain's CDR3 is CASSQWDRGGSNQPQHF. As DNA, the CDR3 is TGTGCCAGCTCACAGTGGGACAGGGGAGGGAGCAATCAGCCCCAGCATTTT.